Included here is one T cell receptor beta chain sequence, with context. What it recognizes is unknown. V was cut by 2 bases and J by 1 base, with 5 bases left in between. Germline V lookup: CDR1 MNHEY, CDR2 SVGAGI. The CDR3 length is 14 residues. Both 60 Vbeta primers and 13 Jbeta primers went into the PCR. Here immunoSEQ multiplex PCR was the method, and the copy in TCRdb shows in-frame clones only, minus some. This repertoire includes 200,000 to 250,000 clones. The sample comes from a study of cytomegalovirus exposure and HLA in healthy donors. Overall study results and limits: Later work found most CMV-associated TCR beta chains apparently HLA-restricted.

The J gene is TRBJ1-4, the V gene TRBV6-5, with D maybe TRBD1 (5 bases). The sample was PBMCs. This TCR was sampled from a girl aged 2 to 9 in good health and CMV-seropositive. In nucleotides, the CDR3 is TGTGCCAGCAGTTACGGACAAACTAATGAAAAACTGTTTTTT. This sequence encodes CASSYGQTNEKLFF.